Listed below are T cell receptor beta chains from one sample, sequenced in a study of long-term antiretroviral therapy in people with HIV. Sequencing was performed with immunoSEQ multiplex PCR; in TCRdb, only in-frame clones are kept and a portion is missing. The table shows around 25,000 clones, with 65% to 90% occurring only once. The starting material was unsorted PBMCs, obtained at the start of antiretroviral therapy, before treatment. These TCRs come from a woman under 30 with HIV. The CDR3 runs from the conserved cysteine through the conserved F or W. Each record gives: V gene, D gene, CDR3 protein. D genes are given only for firm matches.

v_gene: TRBV19
d_gene: -
CDR3aa: CASRGTSLAKNIQYF

v_gene: TRBV9
d_gene: -
CDR3aa: CASSVDRTTGELFF

v_gene: TRBV19
d_gene: TRBD1
CDR3aa: CASSIGTGMGYNEQFF

v_gene: TRBV13
d_gene: -
CDR3aa: CASSGHRANIQYF

v_gene: TRBV5-8
d_gene: -
CDR3aa: CASRLDGTSLMGTEAFF

v_gene: TRBV5-5
d_gene: TRBD2
CDR3aa: CASSPTGGGSYEQYF

v_gene: TRBV5-6
d_gene: TRBD2
CDR3aa: CASSLPTTSGSPDTQYF

v_gene: TRBV9
d_gene: -
CDR3aa: CASSGSGEQYF

v_gene: TRBV6-5
d_gene: TRBD1
CDR3aa: CASGHRGETQYF

v_gene: TRBV13
d_gene: -
CDR3aa: CASSPGHPFYGYTF

v_gene: TRBV19
d_gene: -
CDR3aa: CASSIDGGADTEAFF

v_gene: TRBV7-9
d_gene: -
CDR3aa: CASSLRPGETQYF

v_gene: TRBV13
d_gene: -
CDR3aa: CASSGDVHGNTEAFF

v_gene: TRBV6-4
d_gene: TRBD2
CDR3aa: CASGKVAGDYNEQFF

v_gene: TRBV7-9
d_gene: -
CDR3aa: CASSPLLTEPFF

v_gene: TRBV5-1
d_gene: -
CDR3aa: CASSFGGSQNEQYF

v_gene: TRBV28
d_gene: -
CDR3aa: CAINPRQGSRETQYF

v_gene: TRBV7-9
d_gene: -
CDR3aa: CASSSNDSPNTEAFF

v_gene: TRBV2
d_gene: -
CDR3aa: CASSWGAGYNQPQHF

v_gene: TRBV27
d_gene: TRBD2
CDR3aa: CASRTGGPINEQFF

v_gene: TRBV4-3
d_gene: -
CDR3aa: CASSLGGASTDTQYF

v_gene: TRBV5-6
d_gene: -
CDR3aa: CASSFNTEAFF

v_gene: TRBV6-5
d_gene: -
CDR3aa: CASSYWVGQPQHF

v_gene: TRBV7-3
d_gene: -
CDR3aa: CASSYSKSELFF

v_gene: TRBV7-9
d_gene: -
CDR3aa: CASSYSQGRGDYGYTF

v_gene: TRBV7-2
d_gene: TRBD1
CDR3aa: CASSSQGGKLFF

v_gene: TRBV2
d_gene: -
CDR3aa: CASVAYEQYF

v_gene: TRBV27
d_gene: -
CDR3aa: CASSPPNQPQHF

v_gene: TRBV2
d_gene: -
CDR3aa: CASRADQETQYF

v_gene: TRBV27
d_gene: TRBD2
CDR3aa: CASSPGTSGSSYEQYF

v_gene: TRBV5-4
d_gene: -
CDR3aa: CASSLAKQGWDYGYTF

v_gene: TRBV6-6
d_gene: -
CDR3aa: CASSYGRSLGTDTQYF

v_gene: TRBV4-2
d_gene: -
CDR3aa: CASSQHLGDNYEQYF

v_gene: TRBV5-1
d_gene: -
CDR3aa: CASSPTVNSYEQYF

v_gene: TRBV4-3
d_gene: -
CDR3aa: CASSQEGRGGGANEKLFF

v_gene: TRBV28
d_gene: TRBD1
CDR3aa: CASTPTGRRTEAFF

v_gene: TRBV2
d_gene: -
CDR3aa: CASRNPAPNTEAFF

v_gene: TRBV7-9
d_gene: -
CDR3aa: CASSLASRDNQPQHF

v_gene: TRBV4-2
d_gene: TRBD2
CDR3aa: CASSQEGGRGGITGELFF

v_gene: TRBV29-1
d_gene: -
CDR3aa: CSVWGDTQYF

v_gene: TRBV7-2
d_gene: -
CDR3aa: CASSLDYRSTDTQYF

v_gene: TRBV5-8
d_gene: -
CDR3aa: CASSPLDNYEQYF

v_gene: TRBV5-1
d_gene: -
CDR3aa: CASSSWPSDRLNTEAFF

v_gene: TRBV19
d_gene: -
CDR3aa: CASSIFGGGDQETQYF

v_gene: TRBV6-1
d_gene: TRBD1
CDR3aa: CASRDRDRVNTEAFF

v_gene: TRBV2
d_gene: -
CDR3aa: CASSETEQTQYF

v_gene: TRBV25-1
d_gene: TRBD2
CDR3aa: CATSLGGRADTQYF

v_gene: TRBV7-2
d_gene: TRBD1
CDR3aa: CASSLEQGLNQPQHF

v_gene: TRBV6-5
d_gene: -
CDR3aa: CASREQPQHF

v_gene: TRBV6-1
d_gene: -
CDR3aa: CASSEVPTGEQFF

v_gene: TRBV30
d_gene: -
CDR3aa: CAWGPTHEGYTF

v_gene: TRBV6-6
d_gene: -
CDR3aa: CASRVTYHSNQPQHF

v_gene: TRBV28
d_gene: -
CDR3aa: CASSSRADTYEQYF

v_gene: TRBV5-4
d_gene: TRBD2
CDR3aa: CASSLMGTSNTGELFF

v_gene: TRBV4-2
d_gene: TRBD1
CDR3aa: CASSQTGEITEAFF

v_gene: TRBV2
d_gene: -
CDR3aa: CASKLELADTQYF

v_gene: TRBV29-1
d_gene: TRBD1
CDR3aa: CSVWTGGRVTDTQYF